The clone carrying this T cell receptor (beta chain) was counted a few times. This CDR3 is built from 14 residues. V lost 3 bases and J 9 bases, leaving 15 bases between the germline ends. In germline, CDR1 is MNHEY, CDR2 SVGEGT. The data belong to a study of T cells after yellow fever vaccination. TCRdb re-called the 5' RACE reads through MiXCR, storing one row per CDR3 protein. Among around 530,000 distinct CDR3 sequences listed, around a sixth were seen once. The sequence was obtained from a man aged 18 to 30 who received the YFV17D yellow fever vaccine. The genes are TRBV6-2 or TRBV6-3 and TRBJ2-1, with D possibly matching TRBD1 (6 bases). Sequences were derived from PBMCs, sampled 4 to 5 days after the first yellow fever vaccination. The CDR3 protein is CASSYYTTGIEQFF. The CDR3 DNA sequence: TGTGCCAGCAGTTATTATACCACAGGGATTGAGCAGTTCTTC.